A single sample gave rise to the 5 T cell receptor beta chains below, sequenced in a study of T cell responses to AZD1222 COVID-19 vaccine. Clones were read by immunoSEQ multiplex PCR, and TCRdb kept only the in-frame ones, dropping some. The sample lists 110,000 to 150,000 clones, just over 90% seen once, with about 3.5% in the top ten. This specimen was peripheral blood, taken on day 0 of AZD1222 vaccination. The receptors shown here come from an adult in good health.

This chain links TRBV2 with TRBJ1-1; D is unclear. This CDR3 is built from 12 residues. V was trimmed by 7 bases and J by 3 bases, leaving 9 bases between them. CDR1 is SNHLY and CDR2 is FYNNEI in the germline V gene. This CDR3 reads CASIGRYTEAFF. As DNA, the CDR3 is TGTGCCAGCATCGGACGGTACACTGAAGCTTTCTTT.

The genes are TRBV19 and TRBJ2-1, with 9 bases fitting TRBD2. The CDR3 covers 15 residues. The ends lost 1 base at V and 8 bases at J; junction bases unmatched: 6. The germline CDR1 and CDR2 sequences are LNHDA and SQIVND (reference sequence). Written as DNA, the CDR3 is TGTGCCAGTAGTATAGGGGATAGCGGGAGAGATGAGCAGTTCTTC. Protein: CASSIGDSGRDEQFF.

The V call is TRBV6-2 or TRBV6-3, the J call TRBJ1-3; D unresolved. Germline assignment: CDR1 MNHEY and CDR2 SVGEGT. The length of the CDR3 is 12 residues. V gave up 1 base and J gave up 7 bases, with 5 bases separating them. This CDR3 reads CASSYLENTIYF. The CDR3 coding sequence is TGTGCCAGCAGTTACTTGGAGAACACCATATATTTT.

The chain employs TRBV7-3 and TRBJ2-1; D gene uncertain. The CDR3 consists of 15 residues. The germline gives CDR1 SGHTA, CDR2 FQGTGA. V was pared by 5 bases and J by 8 bases, with 19 bases between. The CDR3 DNA is TGTGCCAGCAGCCATGATACTATCTCGGTCGATGAGCAGTTCTTC. This gives the protein CASSHDTISVDEQFF.

The chain links TRBV20-1 to TRBJ1-5, with D possibly matching TRBD1 (5 bases). Trimming stripped 3 bases from V and 5 bases from J, with 17 bases between. This CDR3 is built from 15 residues. In germline, CDR1 is DFQATT, CDR2 SNEGSKA (reference sequence). This CDR3 reads CSASPPGREDQPQHF. The CDR3 bases are TGCAGTGCTAGTCCCCCCGGCAGGGAGGATCAGCCCCAGCATTTT.